One TCR beta chain is described in this entry. As yet, its antigen is unknown. This specimen belongs to a study of a mutant IDH1 vaccine in newly diagnosed glioma. Generated by immunoSEQ multiplex PCR, the TCRdb table keeps only in-frame clones and is missing some. The profile shows tens of thousands of clones, 90% to 95% of them singletons. The study, taken as a whole, reports: Evidence of vaccine-induced immune responses was documented in 85% to 95% of patients.

V was pared by 4 bases and J by 0 bases, with 20 bases between. Germline CDR1 reads SGHRS; CDR2 reads YFSETQ. The CDR3 spans 18 residues. Time point in this sample: week 5, during vaccination. In the vaccine, a single dose held 300 ug of the mutant IDH1 20-mer peptide, along with topical imiquimod. The rearrangement links TRBV5-1 to TRBJ2-1, with D perhaps matching TRBD2 (7 bases). Sequenced material: PBMCs, taken from a glioma patient whose treatment included an IDH1 peptide vaccine. The TCR was taken from a woman aged 45-60 years with glioma. Here the CDR3 reads CASSMGGPGTSSYNEQFF. CDR3 in DNA: TGCGCCAGCAGCATGGGGGGGCCAGGGACAAGCTCCTACAATGAGCAGTTCTTC.